Listed below are T cell receptor beta chains from one sample, sequenced in a study of T cell repertoires in cytomegalovirus infection. Their target antigens are unknown. TCRdb reprocessed the reads via MiXCR and lists one record per CDR3 protein. Seen here are 800,000 to 950,000 distinct CDR3 sequences, around a third observed once, and the top ten hold roughly 12%. The source material was cultured CD8+ T cells from PBMCs, sampled from culture after CMV antigen stimulation. The receptors were gathered from a human donor in good health (CMV status not recorded). Some clones in this sample may be carry-over from other donors' samples. Both conserved end residues are part of each CDR3. The order of the fields is V gene, J gene, D gene, clone size, CDR3 protein, CDR3 DNA. The D gene is left open where the match is weak. Part of the rows lack a size; the others show once, few, many or a class for expanded clones.

V: TRBV7-8; J: TRBJ2-7; D: TRBD1; size: NA; CDR3: CASSPSQDRAYEQYF; DNA: TGTGCCAGCAGCCCGTCCCAGGACAGGGCATACGAGCAGTACTTC
V: TRBV6-1; J: TRBJ1-1; D: NA; size: many; CDR3: CASSEAFF; DNA: TGTGCCAGCAGTGAAGCTTTCTTT
V: TRBV28; J: TRBJ2-2; D: TRBD1; size: NA; CDR3: CASSFPAQGAGDTGELFF; DNA: TGTGCCAGCAGTTTCCCCGCCCAGGGGGCTGGGGACACCGGGGAGCTGTTTTTT
V: TRBV6-1; J: TRBJ2-1; D: NA; size: few; CDR3: CASTPELVIINEQFF; DNA: TGTGCCAGCACCCCCGAGCTAGTAATAATAAATGAGCAGTTCTTC
V: TRBV20-1; J: TRBJ1-1; D: NA; size: few; CDR3: CSARDPLEREEAEAFF; DNA: TGCAGTGCTAGAGATCCCCTCGAGCGGGAAGAGGCTGAAGCTTTCTTT
V: TRBV5-1; J: TRBJ2-3; D: NA; size: few; CDR3: CASSLRVAADTQYF; DNA: TGCGCCAGCAGCTTGAGGGTAGCGGCAGATACGCAGTATTTT
V: TRBV7-6; J: TRBJ2-3; D: NA; size: many; CDR3: CASSLVGRGYTDTQYF; DNA: TGTGCCAGCAGCTTAGTTGGCAGGGGATACACAGATACGCAGTATTTT
V: TRBV4-1; J: TRBJ2-3; D: NA; size: few; CDR3: CASISGDTDTQYF; DNA: TGCGCCAGCATAAGCGGAGACACAGATACGCAGTATTTT
V: TRBV27; J: TRBJ1-1; D: NA; size: NA; CDR3: CASSSVPRGTEAFF; DNA: TGTGCCAGCAGTTCCGTCCCACGGGGCACTGAAGCTTTCTTT
V: TRBV20-1; J: TRBJ2-3; D: TRBD1; size: few; CDR3: CSAPDRGEATDTQYF; DNA: TGCAGTGCCCCGGACAGGGGGGAAGCCACAGATACGCAGTATTTT
V: TRBV6-1; J: TRBJ2-2; D: NA; size: few; CDR3: CASSHRRGPGELFF; DNA: TGTGCCAGCAGCCACCGAAGGGGCCCCGGGGAGCTGTTTTTT
V: TRBV7-9; J: TRBJ1-6; D: NA; size: many; CDR3: CASSLAGPEGSPLHF; DNA: TGTGCCAGCAGCTTAGCGGGACCCGAGGGGTCACCCCTCCACTTT
V: TRBV5-4; J: TRBJ2-2; D: TRBD1; size: few; CDR3: CASSPLRGQYTGELFF; DNA: TGTGCCAGCAGCCCCCTCAGGGGGCAATACACCGGGGAGCTGTTTTTT
V: TRBV6-2/TRBV6-3; J: TRBJ2-1; D: NA; size: NA; CDR3: CASSLDGGLLLDEQFF; DNA: TGTGCCAGCAGCCTGGACGGGGGATTGTTACTCGATGAGCAGTTCTTC
V: TRBV4-3; J: TRBJ2-2; D: TRBD1; size: few; CDR3: CASSQTLQGATGELFF; DNA: TGCGCCAGCAGCCAGACTCTCCAGGGGGCAACCGGGGAGCTGTTTTTT
V: TRBV5-1; J: TRBJ2-3; D: TRBD2; size: few; CDR3: CASSFHPGLAYATSTDTQYF; DNA: TGCGCCAGCAGCTTCCACCCGGGACTAGCGTATGCTACTAGCACAGATACGCAGTATTTT
V: TRBV7-9; J: TRBJ1-2; D: TRBD1; size: NA; CDR3: CASSLGDGTGVDYTF; DNA: TGTGCCAGCAGCTTAGGAGACGGGACAGGGGTCGACTACACCTTC
V: TRBV7-9; J: TRBJ2-1; D: TRBD2; size: NA; CDR3: CASSSIAGDHYNEQFF; DNA: TGTGCCAGCAGCTCGATAGCGGGGGACCATTACAATGAGCAGTTCTTC
V: TRBV15; J: TRBJ2-2; D: TRBD2; size: NA; CDR3: CATSRGRAGGPAAGELFF; DNA: TGTGCCACCAGCAGAGGAAGAGCGGGGGGCCCCGCCGCCGGGGAGCTGTTTTTT
V: TRBV7-6; J: TRBJ2-1; D: TRBD2; size: many; CDR3: CASSLRTSGGTDEQFF; DNA: TGTGCCAGCAGCTTACGGACTAGCGGGGGGACTGATGAGCAGTTCTTC
V: TRBV5-6; J: TRBJ1-5; D: NA; size: few; CDR3: CASSFTGGIWPQHF; DNA: TGTGCCAGCAGCTTTACAGGTGGGATATGGCCCCAGCATTTT
V: TRBV6-5; J: TRBJ2-5; D: NA; size: NA; CDR3: CASRKVGPETQYF; DNA: TGTGCCAGCAGAAAAGTAGGCCCAGAGACCCAGTACTTC
V: TRBV7-9; J: TRBJ2-3; D: NA; size: NA; CDR3: CASSPRWDEVDTQYF; DNA: TGTGCCAGCAGCCCCCGTTGGGACGAGGTAGATACGCAGTATTTT
V: TRBV2; J: TRBJ2-1; D: TRBD2; size: few; CDR3: CASSERRSGAINEQFF; DNA: TGTGCCAGCAGTGAAAGGCGGAGCGGGGCGATCAATGAGCAGTTCTTC
V: TRBV27; J: TRBJ1-6; D: NA; size: NA; CDR3: CASSSGASNSPLHF; DNA: TGTGCCAGCAGTTCAGGCGCCTCTAATTCACCCCTCCACTTT
V: TRBV19; J: TRBJ2-5; D: NA; size: NA; CDR3: CASSIPGLETQYF; DNA: TGTGCCAGTAGTATCCCGGGGTTGGAGACCCAGTACTTC
V: TRBV20-1; J: TRBJ2-2; D: NA; size: NA; CDR3: CSARGSDKGMSGELFF; DNA: TGCAGTGCTAGAGGATCGGACAAGGGGATGTCCGGGGAGCTGTTTTTT
V: TRBV13; J: TRBJ2-1; D: NA; size: NA; CDR3: CASSLRGTLHNEQFF; DNA: TGTGCCAGCAGCTTACGGGGGACTCTACACAATGAGCAGTTCTTC
V: TRBV12-5; J: TRBJ2-1; D: TRBD2; size: NA; CDR3: CASGDNSGGARYNEQFF; DNA: TGTGCTAGTGGTGACAACTCCGGGGGGGCCAGGTACAATGAGCAGTTCTTC
V: TRBV7-9; J: TRBJ1-1; D: TRBD1; size: once; CDR3: CASSTDRVEAFF; DNA: TGTGCCAGCAGCACAGACAGGGTTGAAGCTTTCTTT
V: TRBV27; J: TRBJ1-1; D: NA; size: NA; CDR3: CASSLRGRTEAFF; DNA: TGTGCCAGCAGTTTACGGGGTCGGACTGAAGCTTTCTTT
V: TRBV7-9; J: TRBJ1-2; D: TRBD1; size: NA; CDR3: CASSSTGGRYGYTF; DNA: TGTGCCAGCAGCTCTACAGGGGGTAGATATGGCTACACCTTC
V: TRBV11-2; J: TRBJ1-6; D: NA; size: NA; CDR3: CASTAGVTPLHF; DNA: TGTGCCAGCACAGCAGGGGTGACACCCCTCCACTTT
V: TRBV28; J: TRBJ1-1; D: NA; size: few; CDR3: CASSRLQNSNTEAFF; DNA: TGTGCCAGCAGTCGACTACAGAACTCGAACACTGAAGCTTTCTTT
V: TRBV7-8; J: TRBJ2-5; D: TRBD2; size: many; CDR3: CASSYGGMETQYF; DNA: TGTGCCAGCAGCTACGGGGGGATGGAGACCCAGTACTTC
V: TRBV5-1; J: TRBJ2-5; D: NA; size: NA; CDR3: CASSFRTGREETQYF; DNA: TGCGCCAGCAGCTTTCGGACCGGGAGAGAGGAGACCCAGTACTTC